A single sample gave rise to the 21 T cell receptor beta chains below, sequenced in a study of control samples from healthy donors and cancer patients. TCRdb's copy holds only in-frame clones and misses some; the assay was immunoSEQ multiplex PCR. The sample lists roughly 90,000 clones, approximately 93% occurring once. The sequenced sample was blood. The source is a woman aged 25-40 years in good health.

This chain links TRBV5-8 with TRBJ2-5; D remains ambiguous. The CDR3 is 11 amino acids. CDR1 SGHTS and CDR2 YDEGEE come from the germline V gene. V was clipped by 4 bases and J by 2 bases, with 3 bases between them. The CDR3 DNA reads TGTGCCAGCAGCAGACAAGAGACCCAGTACTTC. Translating gives CASSRQETQYF.

The chain uses TRBV10-1 and TRBJ2-7, with 8 bases identical to TRBD2. The CDR3 runs to 15 residues. V lost 3 bases and J lost 5; bases outside the gene matches: 9. Looked up from germline, CDR1 is WNHNN and CDR2 is SYGVQD (reference sequence). CDR3 DNA: TGCGCCAGCAGTGACGGTGTTAGCGGGGTCAACGAGCAGTACTTC. Residues: CASSDGVSGVNEQYF.

The V call is TRBV2, the J call TRBJ1-5; possibly TRBD1 for D (6 bases). CDR1 and CDR2 (germline): SNHLY, FYNNEI. The length of the CDR3 is 13 residues. V shed 7 bases and J shed 4 bases, with 11 bases lying between them. The CDR3 DNA reads TGTGCCAGCACTCGACAGGTAAATCAGCCCCAGCATTTT. This codes for CASTRQVNQPQHF.

This chain links TRBV27 with TRBJ2-1; 8 bases are shared with TRBD2. V shed 5 bases, J shed 7 bases, and the junction held 7 bases outside the gene matches. The CDR3 extends over 14 amino acids. Germline CDR1 and CDR2: MNHEY and SMNVEV (reference sequence). CDR3 sequence reads: CASSAREGRNEQFF. The CDR3 DNA is TGTGCCAGCAGTGCCCGGGAGGGCCGAAATGAGCAGTTCTTC.

The chain employs TRBV2 and TRBJ2-7, with 12 bases matching TRBD2. The germline V gene has CDR1 SNHLY and CDR2 FYNNEI. This CDR3 region has 15 residues. V lost 3 bases and J lost 2; bases outside the gene matches: 2. CDR3 protein: CASSERTSGTYEQYF. In DNA, the CDR3 is TGTGCCAGCAGTGAGCGGACTAGCGGGACCTACGAGCAGTACTTC.

The rearrangement uses TRBV27 and TRBJ1-5, with unresolved D. Germline V gives CDR1 MNHEY, CDR2 SMNVEV (reference sequence). This CDR3 spans 15 amino acids. V was cut by 4 bases and J by 4 bases, with 14 bases left in between. CDR3 protein: CASSSGREHNQPQHF. CDR3 in DNA: TGTGCCAGCAGTTCAGGAAGGGAACATAATCAGCCCCAGCATTTT.

V is TRBV4-1 and J is TRBJ2-2, with D possibly TRBD2 on 6 matching bases. There are 15 residues in the CDR3. In germline, CDR1 is MGHRA, CDR2 YSYEKL. Trimming took 1 base from V and 5 from J, leaving 11 bases between them. CDR3 protein: CASSQVVGGTGELFF. The CDR3 nucleotides are TGCGCCAGCAGCCAAGTGGTTGGAGGGACCGGGGAGCTGTTTTTT.

As regards this clone: This CDR3 is also generated by other DNA sequences in the sample. The chain employs TRBV19 and TRBJ2-7, with a possible D match to TRBD2 (7 bases). The CDR3 covers 13 residues. In germline, CDR1 is LNHDA, CDR2 SQIVND (reference sequence). The V gene lost 7 bases and the J gene lost 6 bases, with 16 bases spanning the gap. DNA of the CDR3: TGTGCCAGTATGGGGGGGCTCCGGGGCGAGCAGTACTTC. Translated: CASMGGLRGEQYF.

The chain couples TRBV19 to TRBJ2-2, with a tentative D call TRBD1 (7 bases). Germline values: CDR1 LNHDA, CDR2 SQIVND (reference sequence). The CDR3 is made up of 16 amino acids. V shed 5 bases and J shed 5 bases, with 18 bases lying between them. CDR3 loop: CASSSGAGGRTGELFF. In nucleotides, the CDR3 is TGTGCCAGTAGTTCGGGAGCAGGGGGTAGAACCGGGGAGCTGTTTTTT.

The chain is built from TRBV5-8 and TRBJ1-5; 7 bases line up with TRBD1. CDR1 is SGHTS and CDR2 is YDEGEE in the germline V gene. This CDR3 region has 14 residues. Trimming cost V 6 bases and J 3 bases; bases outside gene matches: 6. In DNA form, the CDR3 reads TGTGCCAGCAACATGGACAGGTACAATCAGCCCCAGCATTTT. Translating it yields CASNMDRYNQPQHF.

The genes are TRBV15 and TRBJ2-2; D remains unclear. Per the germline V gene, CDR1 is LNHNV and CDR2 is YYDKDF (reference sequence). Deletions cut 1 base from V and 5 bases from J, with 5 bases between. This CDR3 spans 13 amino acids. CDR3 in amino acids: CATSRVTTGELFF. DNA for the CDR3: TGTGCCACCAGCAGAGTTACGACCGGGGAGCTGTTTTTT.

This rearrangement joins TRBV5-1 to TRBJ2-2, with D perhaps matching TRBD2 (5 bases). The V end lost 0 bases, the J end lost 4 bases, and 10 bases lay between the germline ends. CDR1 SGHRS and CDR2 YFSETQ come from the germline V gene. The CDR3 covers 15 residues. CDR3 DNA: TGCGCCAGCAGCTTGGGCGACCGGGGCACCGGGGAGCTGTTTTTT. Translated, it gives CASSLGDRGTGELFF.

This chain links TRBV28 with TRBJ2-7; D not certain. The CDR3 covers 12 residues. Germline CDR1 reads MDHEN; CDR2 reads SYDVKM. Trimming stripped 6 bases from V and 1 base from J, with 7 bases between. The DNA of the CDR3 is TGTGCCAGCAGCACCCAATCCTACGAGCAGTACTTC. Protein: CASSTQSYEQYF.

The V and J genes are TRBV6-6 and TRBJ1-3; no clear D. V lost 6 bases, J lost 0 bases, and 9 bases lay in between. This CDR3 is built from 14 residues. Germline CDR1 reads MNHNY; CDR2 reads SVGAGI (reference sequence). The CDR3 reads CASSDGGSGNTIYF. CDR3 bases: TGTGCCAGCAGCGACGGTGGCTCTGGAAACACCATATATTTT.

V is TRBV6-6 and J is TRBJ1-2; the D is unclear. The CDR3 is 14 amino acids. Looked up from germline, CDR1 is MNHNY and CDR2 is SVGAGI (reference sequence). The ends were cut back, 6 bases at V and 7 bases at J, with 18 bases in the middle. The CDR3 reads CASRGIGESGGYTF. CDR3 DNA sequence: TGTGCCAGCAGGGGGATCGGGGAGAGCGGTGGCTACACCTTC.

CDR3 in DNA: TGTGCCAGCAGCTTAGCGTGGGGACAGGGACCCTACGAGCAGTACTTC. Residues: CASSLAWGQGPYEQYF. The chain uses TRBV7-8 and TRBJ2-7; 9 bases align to TRBD1. The CDR3 has 16 amino acids. From germline, CDR1 is SGHVS and CDR2 FQNEAQ. With V trimmed by 0 bases and J by 2 bases, 5 bases remained unmatched. Supplemented by reference TRBV7-8 and TRBJ2-7, the full variable domain reads GAGVSQSPRYKVAKRGQDVALRCDPISGHVSLFWYQQALGQGPEFLTYFQNEAQLDKSGLPSDRFFAERPEGSVSTLKIQRTQQEDSAVYLCASSLAWGQGPYEQYFGPGTRLTVT.

The CDR3 sequence: CASSAAGGGIRNNEQFF. CDR3 DNA sequence: TGTGCCAGCAGCGCAGCGGGGGGAGGGATCCGTAACAATGAGCAGTTCTTC. The chain is built from TRBV7-9 and TRBJ2-1, with 9 positions matching TRBD2. Germline V gives CDR1 SEHNR, CDR2 FQNEAQ (reference sequence). V lost 5 bases and J lost 5; bases outside the gene matches: 13. The CDR3 contains 17 residues.

This sequence joins TRBV28 and TRBJ2-6, with 7 bases aligning to TRBD1. The CDR3 is 15 amino acids. Germline CDR1 and CDR2: MDHEN and SYDVKM. Losses at the gene ends were 6 bases for V and 2 bases for J; bases not matched to a gene: 4. This chain's CDR3 is CASRTGSAGANVLTF. The CDR3 DNA is TGTGCCAGCAGGACAGGGTCGGCTGGGGCCAACGTCCTGACTTTC.

In regard to this clone: Its ends do not fully match the called genes, so a read error is possible. This rearrangement joins TRBV5-1 to TRBJ1-2; D gene unclear. Germline-derived CDR1 and CDR2 are SGHRS and YFSETQ. The CDR3 totals 13 residues. The DNA for the CDR3 is TGCGCCAGCAGCTATTACAGAACCTATGACTACACCTTC. The encoded protein is CASSYYRTYDYTF.

J is TRBJ2-7 and V is TRBV2; no clear D gene. Per germline, CDR1 SNHLY and CDR2 FYNNEI. The germline V and J ends were trimmed by 3 bases and 2 bases, with 14 bases remaining between them. CDR3 length: 15 amino acids. The CDR3 DNA reads TGTGCCAGCAGTGAGTTAACGGTCAATCCCTACGAGCAGTACTTC. Amino acids: CASSELTVNPYEQYF.

The chain combines TRBV4-1 with TRBJ1-3; D not certain. Trimming left V 1 base short and J 5 bases short, with 15 bases between. The germline CDR1 and CDR2 sequences are MGHRA and YSYEKL. This CDR3 has 16 amino acids. The CDR3 reads CASSQAFFSGRNTIYF. In DNA, the CDR3 is TGCGCCAGCAGCCAAGCGTTTTTCTCCGGCAGAAACACCATATATTTT.